Listed here are 8 T cell receptor beta chains from one sample, sequenced in a study of blood T cell repertoires in COVID-19. Clones were read by immunoSEQ multiplex PCR, and TCRdb kept only the in-frame ones, dropping some. The sample records approximately 430,000 clones, about nine tenths being singletons. Sequenced input: peripheral blood. These receptors originate from a woman between 25 and 40 years old with active or convalescent COVID-19.

This rearrangement joins TRBV5-1 to TRBJ2-7; 8 nucleotides agree with TRBD2. Germline V lookup: CDR1 SGHRS, CDR2 YFSETQ. The CDR3 loop spans 16 amino acids. V lost 4 bases to trimming and J lost 0 bases; unmatched junction nucleotides: 9. The CDR3, as DNA: TGCGCCAGCAGCCCGCAGCCGGGGGGGAGCTCCTACGAGCAGTACTTC. Its protein product is CASSPQPGGSSYEQYF.

This clone was observed a single time. The chain links TRBV7-9 to TRBJ1-2; D may be TRBD1 (6 bases). This CDR3 spans 16 amino acids. V lost 0 bases and J lost 2, with 13 bases in between. The germline V gene has CDR1 SEHNR and CDR2 FQNEAQ (reference sequence). CDR3 coding DNA: TGTGCCAGCAGCTTAGCTCCAGGGGCCCTGAACTATGGCTACACCTTC. This sequence encodes CASSLAPGALNYGYTF.

This chain joins TRBV19 and TRBJ1-4; 8 positions match TRBD1. Trimming removed 0 bases from V and 7 bases from J; junction bases left unmatched: 4. The CDR3 runs to 15 residues. Germline lookup yields CDR1 LNHDA and CDR2 SQIVND (reference sequence). CDR3 loop: CASSIDGQGGEKLFF. CDR3 DNA sequence: TGTGCCAGTAGTATAGATGGACAGGGTGGTGAAAAACTGTTTTTT.

V usage is TRBV2 and J usage is TRBJ1-5; 7 bases fit TRBD1. This CDR3 is 15 amino acids long. V gave up 1 base and J gave up 3 bases; unmatched junction bases: 3. Germline CDR1 is SNHLY and CDR2 is FYNNEI. CDR3 nucleotide sequence: TGTGCCAGCAGTGAAGGGACAGGCCACAATCAGCCCCAGCATTTT. This sequence encodes CASSEGTGHNQPQHF.

The CDR3 DNA sequence: TGTGCCAGCAGTTATGACGGACAGGGGGTTAATTCACCCCTCCACTTT. This codes for CASSYDGQGVNSPLHF. This chain joins TRBV6-5 and TRBJ1-6; 10 nucleotides line up with TRBD1. The junction had 5 bases not matched to a gene; V was cut back by 3 bases and J by 6 bases. The germline V gene encodes CDR1 MNHEY and CDR2 SVGAGI. The CDR3 runs to 16 residues.

The chain has TRBV14 and TRBJ2-1; 10 bases align to TRBD2. The trim removed 4 bases at V and 2 bases at J, leaving 8 bases unmatched. The germline gives CDR1 SGHDN, CDR2 FVKESK. The CDR3 consists of 17 residues. CDR3 in amino acids: CASSLNGLAVTYNEQFF. The CDR3, as DNA: TGTGCCAGCAGCCTAAACGGACTAGCGGTTACCTACAATGAGCAGTTCTTC.

This clone came up once. This CDR3 is also generated by other DNA sequences in the sample. The V call is TRBV5-1, the J call TRBJ2-7, with a weak D call TRBD2 (5 bases). Germline CDR1 and CDR2: SGHRS and YFSETQ. This CDR3 comprises 12 residues. Trimming took 0 bases from V and 5 from J, leaving 6 bases between them. The CDR3: CASSLVSDEQYF. For the CDR3, the DNA is TGCGCCAGCAGCTTGGTTAGCGACGAGCAGTACTTC.

V gene TRBV5-1 combines with J gene TRBJ1-3; D remains ambiguous. With 4 bases removed from V and 2 bases from J, the gap between germline ends came to 13 bases. The CDR3 extends over 15 amino acids. Germline CDR1 reads SGHRS; CDR2 reads YFSETQ. Written as DNA, the CDR3 is TGCGCCAGCAGCGAGGGTCCTGGACCTGGAAACACCATATATTTT. Translated: CASSEGPGPGNTIYF.